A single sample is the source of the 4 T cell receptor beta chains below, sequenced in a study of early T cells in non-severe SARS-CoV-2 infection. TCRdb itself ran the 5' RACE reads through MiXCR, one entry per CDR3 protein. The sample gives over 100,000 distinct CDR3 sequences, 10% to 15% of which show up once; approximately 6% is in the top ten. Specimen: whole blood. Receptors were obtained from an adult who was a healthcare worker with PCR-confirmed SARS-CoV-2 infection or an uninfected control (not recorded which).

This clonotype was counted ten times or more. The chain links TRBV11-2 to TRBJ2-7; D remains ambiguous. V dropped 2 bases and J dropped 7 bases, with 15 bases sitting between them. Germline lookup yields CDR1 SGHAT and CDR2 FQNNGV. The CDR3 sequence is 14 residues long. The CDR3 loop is CASSLNPAVGEQYF. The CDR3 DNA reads TGTGCCAGCAGCTTAAACCCGGCGGTTGGGGAGCAGTACTTC.

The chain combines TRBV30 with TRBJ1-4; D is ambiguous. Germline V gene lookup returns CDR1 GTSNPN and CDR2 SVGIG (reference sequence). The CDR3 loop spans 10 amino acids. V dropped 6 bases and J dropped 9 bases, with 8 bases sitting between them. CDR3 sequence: CACGEQKLFF. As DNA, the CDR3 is TGTGCCTGCGGGGAGCAAAAACTGTTTTTT. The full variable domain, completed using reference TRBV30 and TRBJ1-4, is SQTIHQWPATLVQPVGSPLSLECTVEGTSNPNLYWYRQAAGRGLQLLFYSVGIGQISSEVPQNLSASRPQDRQFILSSKKLLLSDSGFYLCACGEQKLFFGSGTQLSVL.

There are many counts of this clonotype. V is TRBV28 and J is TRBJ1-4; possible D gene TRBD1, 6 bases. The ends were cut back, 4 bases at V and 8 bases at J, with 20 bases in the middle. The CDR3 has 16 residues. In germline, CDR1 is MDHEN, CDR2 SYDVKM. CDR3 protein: CASSSRMGGQREKLFF. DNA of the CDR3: TGTGCCAGCAGTTCTCGAATGGGGGGCCAGCGCGAAAAACTGTTTTTT. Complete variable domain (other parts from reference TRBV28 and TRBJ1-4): DVKVTQSSRYLVKRTGEKVFLECVQDMDHENMFWYRQDPGLGLRLIYFSYDVKMKEKGDIPEGYSVSREKKERFSLILESASTNQTSMYLCASSSRMGGQREKLFFGSGTQLSVL.

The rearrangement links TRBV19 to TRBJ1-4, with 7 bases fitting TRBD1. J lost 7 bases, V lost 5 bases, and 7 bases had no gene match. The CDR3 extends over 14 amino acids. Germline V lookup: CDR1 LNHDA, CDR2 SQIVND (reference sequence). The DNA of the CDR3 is TGTGCCAGTAGTCCAACAGGGGCAAGTGAAAAACTGTTTTTT. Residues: CASSPTGASEKLFF.